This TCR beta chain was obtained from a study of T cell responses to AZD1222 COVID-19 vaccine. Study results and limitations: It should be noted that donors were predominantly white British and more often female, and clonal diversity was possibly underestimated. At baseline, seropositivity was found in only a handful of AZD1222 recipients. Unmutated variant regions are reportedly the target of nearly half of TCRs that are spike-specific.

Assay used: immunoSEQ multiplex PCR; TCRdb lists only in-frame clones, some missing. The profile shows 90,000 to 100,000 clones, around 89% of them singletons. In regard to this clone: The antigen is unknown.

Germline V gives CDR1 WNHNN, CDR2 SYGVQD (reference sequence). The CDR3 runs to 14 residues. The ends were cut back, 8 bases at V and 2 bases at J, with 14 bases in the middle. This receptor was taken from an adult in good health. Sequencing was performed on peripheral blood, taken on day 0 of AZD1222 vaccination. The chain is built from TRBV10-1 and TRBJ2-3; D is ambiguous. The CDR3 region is CASRTAPITDTQYF. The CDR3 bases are TGCGCCAGCCGGACCGCCCCGATCACAGATACGCAGTATTTT.